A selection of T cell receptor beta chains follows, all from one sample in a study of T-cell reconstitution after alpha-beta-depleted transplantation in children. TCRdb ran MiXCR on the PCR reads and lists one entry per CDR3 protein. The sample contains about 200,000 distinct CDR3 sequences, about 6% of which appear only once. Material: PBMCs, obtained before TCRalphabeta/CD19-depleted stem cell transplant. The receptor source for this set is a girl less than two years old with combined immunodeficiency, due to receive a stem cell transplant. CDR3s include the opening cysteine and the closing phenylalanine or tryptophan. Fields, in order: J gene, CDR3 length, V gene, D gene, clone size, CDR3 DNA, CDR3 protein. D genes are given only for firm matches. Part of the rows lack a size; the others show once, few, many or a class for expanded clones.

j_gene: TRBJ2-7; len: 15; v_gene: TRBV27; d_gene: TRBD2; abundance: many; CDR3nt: TGTGCCAGCAGTTTAGTTAGCGGGAGGTTCTTCGAGCAGTACTTC; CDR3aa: CASSLVSGRFFEQYF
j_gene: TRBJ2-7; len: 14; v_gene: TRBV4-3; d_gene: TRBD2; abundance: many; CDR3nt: TGCGCCAGCAGTCTTAGCGGGAGCTCCTACGAGCAGTACTTC; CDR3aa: CASSLSGSSYEQYF
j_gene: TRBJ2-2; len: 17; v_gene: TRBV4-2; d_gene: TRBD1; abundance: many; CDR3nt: TGTGCCAGCAGCCAAGAACAGGGGGCTACGAACACCGGGGAGCTGTTTTTT; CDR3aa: CASSQEQGATNTGELFF
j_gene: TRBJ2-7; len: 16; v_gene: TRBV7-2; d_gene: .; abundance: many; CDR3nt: TGTGCCAGCAGCTATACAGGGATTGACTCATCGGGCGAGCAGTACTTC; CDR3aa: CASSYTGIDSSGEQYF
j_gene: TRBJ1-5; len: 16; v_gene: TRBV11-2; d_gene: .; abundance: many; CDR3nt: TGTGCCAGCAGCTTGGGGGACGGGTGGGGAAATCAGCCCCAGCATTTT; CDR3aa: CASSLGDGWGNQPQHF
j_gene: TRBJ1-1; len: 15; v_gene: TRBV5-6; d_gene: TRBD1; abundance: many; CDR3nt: TGTGCCAGCAGCGTGAACCCAGGGGGGAACACTGAAGCTTTCTTT; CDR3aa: CASSVNPGGNTEAFF
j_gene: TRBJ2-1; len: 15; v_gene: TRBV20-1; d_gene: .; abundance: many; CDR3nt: TGCAGTGCTGACCCGGGCAGGGGACTTTACAATGAGCAGTTCTTC; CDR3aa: CSADPGRGLYNEQFF
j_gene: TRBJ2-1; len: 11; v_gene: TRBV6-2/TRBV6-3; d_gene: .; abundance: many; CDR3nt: TGTGCCAGCGCTCCCGGCGATGAGCAGTTCTTC; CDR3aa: CASAPGDEQFF
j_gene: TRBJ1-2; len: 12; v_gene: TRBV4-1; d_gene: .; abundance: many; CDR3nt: TGCGCCAGCAGCCTTATCGGGCGCAGCTACACCTTC; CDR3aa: CASSLIGRSYTF
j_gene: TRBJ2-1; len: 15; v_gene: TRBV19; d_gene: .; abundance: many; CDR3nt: TGTGCCAGTAGGGCCAGCAAGAGCTCCTACAATGAGCAGTTCTTC; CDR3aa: CASRASKSSYNEQFF
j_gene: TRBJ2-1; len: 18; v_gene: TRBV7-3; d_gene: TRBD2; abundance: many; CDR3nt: TGTGCCAGCAGTCCCACTAGCGGGGGCCCTAGCTCCTACAATGAGCAGTTCTTC; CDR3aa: CASSPTSGGPSSYNEQFF
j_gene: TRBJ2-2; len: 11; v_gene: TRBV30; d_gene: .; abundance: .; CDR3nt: TGTGCCCAAGATGAAACCGGGGAGCTGTTTTTT; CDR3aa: CAQDETGELFF
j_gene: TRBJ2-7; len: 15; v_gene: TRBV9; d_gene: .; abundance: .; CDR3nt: TGTGCCAGCAGCCCCTGGGGGGAGCCTTCCTACGAGCAGTACTTC; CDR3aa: CASSPWGEPSYEQYF
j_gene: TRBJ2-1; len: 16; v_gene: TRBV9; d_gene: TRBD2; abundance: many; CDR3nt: TGTGCCAGCAGCGTGCTCGGAGCGGGGGGCCGCGATGAGCAGTTCTTC; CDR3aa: CASSVLGAGGRDEQFF
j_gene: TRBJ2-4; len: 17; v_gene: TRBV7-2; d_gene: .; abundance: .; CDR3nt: TGTGCCAGCAGCCCCTGGACGGGACTCTTGGCCAAAAACATTCAGTACTTC; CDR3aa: CASSPWTGLLAKNIQYF
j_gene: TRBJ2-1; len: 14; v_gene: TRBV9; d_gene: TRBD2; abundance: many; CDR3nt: TGTGCCAGCAGCGTGACTAGCGGACCCAATGAGCAGTTCTTC; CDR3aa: CASSVTSGPNEQFF
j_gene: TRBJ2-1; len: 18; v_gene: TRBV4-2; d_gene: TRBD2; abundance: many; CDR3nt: TGTGCCAGCAGCCAAGTGTCGGGCCCGGCGGGGGCCTACAATGAGCAGTTCTTC; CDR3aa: CASSQVSGPAGAYNEQFF
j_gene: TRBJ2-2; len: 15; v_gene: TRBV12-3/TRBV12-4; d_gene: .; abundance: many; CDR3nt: TGTGCCAGCAGTTTACGGCCCCAGGCTTACGGGGAGCTGTTTTTT; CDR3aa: CASSLRPQAYGELFF
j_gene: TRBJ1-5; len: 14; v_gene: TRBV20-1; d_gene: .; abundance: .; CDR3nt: TGCAGTGCGGGGGTCGAAGGAAAGAATCAGCCCCAGCATTTT; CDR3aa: CSAGVEGKNQPQHF
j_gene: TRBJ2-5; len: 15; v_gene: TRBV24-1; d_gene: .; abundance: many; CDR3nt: TGTGCCACCAGTGAGACTTACAGGCTCCAAGAGACCCAGTACTTC; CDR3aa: CATSETYRLQETQYF
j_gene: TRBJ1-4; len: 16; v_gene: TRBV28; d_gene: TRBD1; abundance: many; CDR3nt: TGTGCCAGCAGTTTCCCCAGACAGGGGGCCTATGAAAAACTGTTTTTT; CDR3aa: CASSFPRQGAYEKLFF
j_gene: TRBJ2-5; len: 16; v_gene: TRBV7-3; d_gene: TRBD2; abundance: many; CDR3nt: TGTGCCAGCAGCTCCGGGGGAGGGGTTGCCCAAGAGACCCAGTACTTC; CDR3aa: CASSSGGGVAQETQYF
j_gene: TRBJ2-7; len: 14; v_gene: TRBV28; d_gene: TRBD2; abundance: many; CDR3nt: TGTGCCAGCAGTCCTAGCGGGAAGGAATACGAGCAGTACTTC; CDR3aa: CASSPSGKEYEQYF
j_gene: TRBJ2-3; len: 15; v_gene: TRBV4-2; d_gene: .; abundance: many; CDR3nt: TGTGCCAGCAGCCAAGAGATTCTGGTGATCGGGGCGCAGTATTTT; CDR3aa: CASSQEILVIGAQYF
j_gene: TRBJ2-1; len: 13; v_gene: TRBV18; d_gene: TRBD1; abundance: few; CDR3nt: TGTGCCAGCTCACCAGGAACAGGGGGCCACCAGTTCTTC; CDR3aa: CASSPGTGGHQFF
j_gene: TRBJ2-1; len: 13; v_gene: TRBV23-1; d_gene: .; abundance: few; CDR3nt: TGCGCCAGCAGTCAATCTAGAAGCGATGAGCAGTTCTTC; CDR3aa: CASSQSRSDEQFF
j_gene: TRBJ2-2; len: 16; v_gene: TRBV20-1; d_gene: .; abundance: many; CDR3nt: TGCAGTGCTAGAAAGGTACCGGGACAACTGACCGGGGAGCTGTTTTTT; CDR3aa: CSARKVPGQLTGELFF
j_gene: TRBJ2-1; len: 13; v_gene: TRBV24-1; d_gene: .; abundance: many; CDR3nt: TGTGCCACCAGTGGCCTGCCGGGGGATGAGCAGTTCTTC; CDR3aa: CATSGLPGDEQFF
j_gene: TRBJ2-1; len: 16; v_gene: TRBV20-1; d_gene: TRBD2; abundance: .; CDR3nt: TGCAGTGCTGGGCCTCTAGCGGGGGGGCCCGGTGATGAGCAGTTCTTC; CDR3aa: CSAGPLAGGPGDEQFF
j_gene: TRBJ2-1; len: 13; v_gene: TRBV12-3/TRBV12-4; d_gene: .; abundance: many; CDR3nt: TGTGCCAGCAGTTTGGACTGGGGCGATGAGCAGTTCTTC; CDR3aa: CASSLDWGDEQFF
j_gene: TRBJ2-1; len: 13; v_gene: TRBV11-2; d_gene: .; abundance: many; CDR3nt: TGTGCCAGCAGCTTAATCGGAAATAATGAGCAGTTCTTC; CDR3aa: CASSLIGNNEQFF